This TCR beta chain appears in the sequencing data of a study of T cell repertoires in cytomegalovirus infection. Study observations and caveats: Dominating the ex vivo response were TCR beta clonotypes that were CMV-specific and HLA-C-restricted.

This CDR3 is 15 amino acids long. The V end lost 4 bases, the J end lost 0 bases, and 12 bases lay between the germline ends. Germline assignment: CDR1 SGHTA and CDR2 FQGNSA. From the reads, TCRdb called clonotypes with MiXCR, one entry per CDR3 protein. The sample holds about 900,000 distinct CDR3 sequences, approximately 31% seen once. In this sample, this clonotype turned up many times. Its antigen remains unknown. The sample was cultured CD8+ T cells from PBMCs, taken from culture after CMV antigen stimulation. This receptor was identified in a human donor in good health (CMV status not recorded). Some clones in this sample may be carry-over from other donors' samples. The chain combines TRBV7-2 with TRBJ1-1; D is uncertain. The CDR3 protein is CASSYRRNMNTEAFF. CDR3 bases: TGTGCCAGCAGCTACCGACGGAACATGAACACTGAAGCTTTCTTT. The whole variable domain, remainder taken from reference TRBV7-2 and TRBJ1-1, is GAGVSQSPSNKVTEKGKDVELRCDPISGHTALYWYRQSLGQGLEFLIYFQGNSAPDKSGLPSDRFSAERTGGSVSTLTIQRTQQEDSAVYLCASSYRRNMNTEAFFGQGTRLTVV.